The present TCR beta chain was sequenced within a study of shared clonotypes between healthy human individuals. Clones were read by immunoSEQ multiplex PCR, and TCRdb kept only the in-frame ones, dropping some. The sample lists about 690,000 clones, roughly 87% occurring once. The CDR3 covers 11 residues. Trimming removed 5 bases from V and 9 bases from J, with 8 bases in between. Germline CDR1 and CDR2: SEHNR and FQNEAQ (reference sequence). The sequence derives from a man younger than 30 in good health. Some clones in this sample may be carry-over from other donors' samples. The specimen was memory CD8+ T cells from PBMCs. Regarding subset: CD45RO+ cells pooled with CCR7-negative TemRA cells. This chain links TRBV7-9 with TRBJ2-1; D possibly corresponds to TRBD1 (6 bases). The CDR3 nucleotides read TGTGCCAGCAGCACAGGGTCTGAGCAGTTCTTC. Residues: CASSTGSEQFF.